This TCR beta chain was retrieved from a study of T-cell reconstitution after alpha-beta-depleted transplantation in children (dated by TCRdb to 2016 to 2017). At the level of the whole study: T-cell immune reconstitution after TCRalphabeta/CD19-depleted allogeneic hematopoietic cell transplantation in children was quantitatively tracked in the study by means of TCR repertoire profiling.

This clonotype showed up many times. Its specific antigen is unknown. Base qualities are not at hand, and no much larger clone is one base apart. V lost 4 bases and J lost 0 bases; the stretch between them is 7 bases long. CDR1 and CDR2 were assigned from the germline V gene (reference sequence) as DFQATT and SNEGSKA. Inclusive of the bounding cysteine and phenylalanine, the CDR3 is 13 residues long. Kept here is only the CDR3 DNA, which spans 39 bases and is read in frame from base 1. Libraries were built with PCR. Sequenced using an Illumina HiSeq 2500. Molecular barcoding was employed in the preparation of TCR libraries, with unique molecular identifiers being used to normalize TCRbeta repertoire quantification. TCRdb reprocessing: public reads trimmed at Q25 with fastp, clones called with MiXCR, in-frame beta chains kept. Each entry merges the rows of one CDR3 protein and shows their most common DNA and genes. The sample includes 260,000 or so distinct CDR3 sequences, with 12% observed a single time. Jointly, the top ten make up 2.6% of the sample.

The chain was built from TRBV20-1 and TRBJ1-5, with no reliable assignment of the D segment. This clonotype was sampled from a human donor who donated a stem cell graft to a child with acute lymphoblastic leukemia. Specimen: PBMCs from the stem cell graft donor, collected from the stem cell graft. The nucleotide sequence reads TGCAGTGCTACCGGGGATAGCAATCAGCCCCAGCATTTT. It encodes CSATGDSNQPQHF.